This T cell receptor (beta chain) was sequenced for a study of blood T cells in healthy people across ages. A second about 7 to 11 cycle PCR used barcoded and J-beta primers. MiXCR, run by TCRdb on the 5' RACE reads, gives a single entry per CDR3 protein. The sample has about 1,400,000 distinct CDR3 sequences, 42% seen once. About this clonotype itself: An end of the junction differs from the germline gene, which may be a read error.

CDR3 length: 14 residues. Germline assignment: CDR1 SNHLY and CDR2 FYNNEI. This chain links TRBV2 with TRBJ1-1, with D maybe TRBD1 (6 bases). The TCR comes from a woman aged 18-30 years in good health. Sequencing input: blood. The CDR3, as DNA: TGTGCCGGCAGGCAGGGGTTGGGGTACACTGAAGCTTTCTTT. Protein sequence: CAGRQGLGYTEAFF.